A selection of T cell receptor beta chains follows, all from one sample in a study of cytomegalovirus exposure and HLA in healthy donors. Repertoires were generated with immunoSEQ multiplex PCR, while TCRdb's copy carries only in-frame clones and drops some. The table includes about 200,000 clones, about 80% detected once. The source material was PBMCs. The receptors were sampled from a woman aged 30 to 39 in good health and CMV-seronegative. Both conserved end residues are part of each CDR3. Clone size is given for some rows only: seen once, a few or many times, or a class if the clone is expanded.

V gene,J gene,clone size,CDR3 protein
TRBV11-3,TRBJ2-2,-,CASSQQGPNTGELFF
TRBV5-1,TRBJ2-7,-,CASSFRGDRGWEQYF
TRBV5-1,TRBJ2-1,-,CASSLDTSSSYNEQFF
TRBV12-5,TRBJ1-5,-,CASGPSGYSNQPQHF
TRBV4-1,TRBJ2-7,few,CASSPSEGALYEQYF
TRBV11-3,TRBJ1-1,-,CASSLGSGDTEAFF
TRBV7-2,TRBJ1-4,-,CASSWGDRDSTNEKLFF
TRBV7-9,-,-,CASSAGLNYEQYF
TRBV18,TRBJ2-3,-,CASSTGTGYTDTQYF
TRBV29-1,TRBJ2-1,-,CSVSQLAGRNEQFF
TRBV30,TRBJ2-7,-,CAWSPTRSGRGSYEQYF
TRBV30,TRBJ2-7,-,CAWSAGSVAQYF
TRBV28,TRBJ1-2,-,CATQGDSYGYPF
TRBV19,TRBJ2-2,once,CASSIAVRTGELFF
TRBV27,TRBJ2-3,-,CASSLSRVGTDTQYF
TRBV7-9,TRBJ1-1,-,CASYGDTEAFF
TRBV5-1,TRBJ1-4,-,CASRSGTGEEKLFF
TRBV5-1,TRBJ2-2,-,CASSLSGGLNTGELFF
TRBV7-2,TRBJ1-4,-,CASSLGLNRAGAEDEKLFF
TRBV5-1,TRBJ2-3,-,CASSLSGLAGADTQYF
TRBV7-2,TRBJ2-3,-,CASSPRRSTDTQYF
TRBV4-1,TRBJ2-5,-,CASSQTPASAQETQYF